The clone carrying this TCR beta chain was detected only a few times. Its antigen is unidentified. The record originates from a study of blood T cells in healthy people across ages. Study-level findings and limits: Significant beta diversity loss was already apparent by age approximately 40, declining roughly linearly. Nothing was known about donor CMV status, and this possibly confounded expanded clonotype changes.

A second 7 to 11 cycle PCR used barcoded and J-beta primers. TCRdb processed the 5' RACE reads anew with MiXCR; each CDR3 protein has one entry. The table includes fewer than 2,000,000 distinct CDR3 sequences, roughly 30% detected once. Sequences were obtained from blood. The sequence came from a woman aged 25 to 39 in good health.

Here the CDR3 DNA reads TGTGCCAGCAGTGATGCGCAGGGAAACACCGGGGAGCTGTTTTTT. This sequence encodes CASSDAQGNTGELFF. This chain links TRBV25-1 with TRBJ2-2, with a weak D call TRBD1 (5 bases). Germline CDR1 and CDR2: MGHDK and SYGVNS. V was clipped by 3 bases and J by 2 bases, with 10 bases between them. The CDR3 length is 15 residues.